This section outlines one TCR beta chain sequence together with its context. No antigen is known for it. TCRdb reprocessed the 5' RACE reads via MiXCR and lists one record per CDR3 protein. Of roughly 240,000 distinct CDR3 sequences in the sample, roughly 6.8% are singletons; the top ten hold 0.8% to 1.2%. This record belongs to a study of T cells after yellow fever vaccination. Trimming removed 1 base at V and 1 base at J, with 7 bases between. Germline loops: CDR1 SGHTA, CDR2 FQGNSA. The CDR3 runs to 14 residues. Whole-study findings and limits: Peaking on day 5 versus 15, the secondary response was faster but weaker.

The sequence derives from a man in his thirties or forties who received the YFV17D yellow fever vaccine. The chain has TRBV7-2 and TRBJ2-5; D gene ambiguous. Here the sequenced sample was CD4+ T cells sorted from PBMCs, taken on the day of the yellow fever booster vaccination. In DNA form, the CDR3 reads TGTGCCAGCAGCTTAGTTACGGGCCAAGAGACCCAGTACTTC. Its translation: CASSLVTGQETQYF.